One sample yielded the 13 T cell receptor beta chains listed below, sequenced in a study of neoadjuvant anti-PD-1 for oral cavity cancer. Libraries were prepared by immunoSEQ multiplex PCR; TCRdb keeps only in-frame clonotypes and omits some of them. This table holds about 12,000 clones, around 58% found once. This specimen was tumor tissue, taken before nivolumab (anti-PD-1) treatment. These receptors were obtained from a person between 40 and 85 years old with oral cavity squamous cell carcinoma.

The chain uses TRBV13 and TRBJ2-1; 10 bases are shared with TRBD2. The CDR3 is 15 residues long. V lost 3 bases to trimming and J lost 9 bases; unmatched junction nucleotides: 8. Germline loops: CDR1 PRHDT, CDR2 FYEKMQ (reference sequence). The CDR3 DNA sequence: TGTGCCAGCAGCTTTTTTCTAGCGGGAGATTTTGAGCAGTTCTTC. It specifies CASSFFLAGDFEQFF.

The V call is TRBV28, the J call TRBJ1-5; 9 nucleotides agree with TRBD1. J was trimmed by 4 bases and V by 5 bases; bases with no gene match: 6. Germline assignment: CDR1 MDHEN and CDR2 SYDVKM. This CDR3 has 15 amino acids. The CDR3 region has the DNA TGTGCCAGCAGTGTTACAGGGGGCCAAAATCAGCCCCAGCATTTT. This codes for CASSVTGGQNQPQHF. The variable domain in full, completed from reference TRBV28 and TRBJ1-5, reads DVKVTQSSRYLVKRTGEKVFLECVQDMDHENMFWYRQDPGLGLRLIYFSYDVKMKEKGDIPEGYSVSREKKERFSLILESASTNQTSMYLCASSVTGGQNQPQHFGDGTRLSIL.

The chain joins TRBV14 to TRBJ2-7; TRBD1 agrees at 8 bases. CDR3 length: 16 residues. The germline CDR1 and CDR2 sequences are SGHDN and FVKESK. V gave up 4 bases and J gave up 1 base; unmatched junction bases: 9. CDR3 coding DNA: TGTGCCAGCAGCCCTTTCCTGGGACAGGAATCCTACGAGCAGTACTTC. Protein: CASSPFLGQESYEQYF.

This clone was detected once. V gene TRBV2 combines with J gene TRBJ2-5; D not certain. The CDR3 runs to 12 residues. The V and J ends lost 7 bases and 2 bases respectively, with 8 bases between them. Germline V gene sequence: CDR1 SNHLY, CDR2 FYNNEI. CDR3 coding DNA: TGTGCCAGCAACACGGAACAAGAGACCCAGTACTTC. Translating gives CASNTEQETQYF.

This chain connects TRBV11-3 to TRBJ2-2, with unresolved D. V gave up 5 bases and J gave up 7 bases, with 8 bases separating them. The CDR3 loop spans 12 amino acids. CDR1 and CDR2 (germline): SGHNT, YENEEA. The CDR3 DNA is TGTGCCAGCAGCCTAAGGGTCGGGGAGCTGTTTTTT. Its protein is CASSLRVGELFF.

The chain couples TRBV5-4 to TRBJ2-7; D possibly corresponds to TRBD1 (6 bases). The CDR3 is made up of 16 amino acids. Germline CDR1 is SGHNT and CDR2 is YYREEE (reference sequence). V was clipped by 3 bases and J by 1 base, with 17 bases between them. The CDR3 reads CASSWIGAGASYEQYF. As DNA, the CDR3 is TGTGCCAGCAGCTGGATCGGCGCAGGGGCTTCCTACGAGCAGTACTTC.

This rearrangement joins TRBV7-3 to TRBJ2-5; D unresolved. Germline CDR1 SGHTA, CDR2 FQGTGA. This CDR3 has 16 residues. V was clipped by 2 bases and J by 1 base, with 14 bases between them. The CDR3 nucleotides read TGTGCCAGCAGCTTATCATATGGTCAGCTCCAAGAGACCCAGTACTTC. Its translation: CASSLSYGQLQETQYF.

The V call is TRBV2, the J call TRBJ1-1, with 7 positions matching TRBD1. The germline CDR1 and CDR2 sequences are SNHLY and FYNNEI. The CDR3 consists of 13 residues. With V trimmed by 7 bases and J by 5 bases, 7 bases remained unmatched. The CDR3 DNA sequence: TGTGCCAGCAACCGACAGGGTTGGACTGAAGCTTTCTTT. Translating it yields CASNRQGWTEAFF.

This clone appeared a few times. V and J are TRBV19 and TRBJ1-1, with D possibly matching TRBD1 (5 bases). Germline lookup yields CDR1 LNHDA and CDR2 SQIVND (reference sequence). The CDR3 covers 13 residues. With 3 bases removed from V and 9 bases from J, the gap between germline ends came to 14 bases. Written as DNA, the CDR3 is TGTGCCAGTAGTATCCCCCGACAGCTCCAAGCTTTCTTT. It specifies CASSIPRQLQAFF.

This clone showed up just a few times. This chain connects TRBV19 to TRBJ2-7; 8 bases line up with TRBD2. With 3 bases clipped from V and 2 bases from J, the junction kept 6 bases outside the gene matches. Germline-derived CDR1 and CDR2 are LNHDA and SQIVND (reference sequence). CDR3 size: 15 residues. The CDR3 here is CASSIGERETYEQYF. CDR3 nucleotide sequence: TGTGCCAGTAGTATCGGTGAGCGGGAGACCTACGAGCAGTACTTC.

This clone has just a few counts. The rearrangement joins TRBV15 to TRBJ2-1, with 11 bases fitting TRBD1. Germline V CDR1 and CDR2: LNHNV, YYDKDF (reference sequence). Trimming removed 3 bases from V and 8 bases from J; junction bases left unmatched: 15. This CDR3 is built from 18 residues. The CDR3 DNA is TGTGCCACCAGCAGCGGACAGGGGGCTTCAGTTGTTGTAGATGAGCAGTTCTTC. Its translation: CATSSGQGASVVVDEQFF.

The chain recombines TRBV19 with TRBJ2-7; tentative D call: TRBD1 (5 bases). Germline CDR1 and CDR2: LNHDA and SQIVND (reference sequence). This CDR3 region has 15 residues. The V and J ends lost 6 bases and 1 base respectively, with 16 bases between them. CDR3 protein: CASSLGHIGSYEQYF. DNA for the CDR3: TGTGCCAGTAGCCTCGGACACATAGGGTCCTACGAGCAGTACTTC.

Judged by abundance, this clone is medium-sized (0.01 to 0.1%). This sequence joins TRBV10-2 and TRBJ2-5, with a possible D match to TRBD2 (5 bases). V was shortened by 7 bases and J by 2 bases, with 14 bases between the two germline ends. Per the germline V gene, CDR1 is WSHSY and CDR2 is SAAADI. The CDR3 is 14 amino acids. CDR3 DNA sequence: TGCGCCAGCATGAGGGCCGTTCAACAAGAGACCCAGTACTTC. It encodes CASMRAVQQETQYF.